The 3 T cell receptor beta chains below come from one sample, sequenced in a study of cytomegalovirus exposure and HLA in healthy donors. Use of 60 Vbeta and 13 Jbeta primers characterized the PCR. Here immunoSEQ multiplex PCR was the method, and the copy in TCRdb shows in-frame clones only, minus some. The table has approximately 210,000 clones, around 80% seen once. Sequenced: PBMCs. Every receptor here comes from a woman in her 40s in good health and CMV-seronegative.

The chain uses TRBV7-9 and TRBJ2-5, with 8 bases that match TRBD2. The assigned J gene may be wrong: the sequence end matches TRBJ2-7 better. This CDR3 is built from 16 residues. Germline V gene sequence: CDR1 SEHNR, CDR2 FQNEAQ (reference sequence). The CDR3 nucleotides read TGTGCCAGCAGCTTAAACTCCGGGAGGGGGTCCTACGAGCAGTACTTC. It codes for CASSLNSGRGSYEQYF.

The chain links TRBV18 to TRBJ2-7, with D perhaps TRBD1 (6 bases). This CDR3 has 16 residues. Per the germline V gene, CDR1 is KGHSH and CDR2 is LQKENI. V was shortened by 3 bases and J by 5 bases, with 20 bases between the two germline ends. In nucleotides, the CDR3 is TGTGCCAGCTCACCCCGGACAGACATCCTCAGGGACGAGCAGTACTTC. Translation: CASSPRTDILRDEQYF.

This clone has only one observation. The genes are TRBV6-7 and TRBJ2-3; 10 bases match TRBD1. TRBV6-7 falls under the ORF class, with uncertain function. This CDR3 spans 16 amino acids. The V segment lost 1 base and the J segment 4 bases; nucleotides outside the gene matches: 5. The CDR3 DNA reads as TGTGCCAGCAGTTACTACCGGGACAGGGGTGCAGATACGCAGTATTTT. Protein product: CASSYYRDRGADTQYF.